This paragraph covers one T cell receptor beta chain sequence. Its target is unknown. This sample was taken from a study of cytomegalovirus exposure and HLA in healthy donors. Overall study context: The 100 to 150 validation repertoires were reported in a later analysis to have been generated on the same platform as the 500 to 700 first-cohort repertoires. Study-wide results and limits: The study designated fewer than 200 TCR beta chains cytomegalovirus-associated.

Data came from immunoSEQ multiplex PCR; TCRdb stores just in-frame clones and leaves some out. The sample lists around 98,000 clones; around nine tenths were seen once. Trimming removed 0 bases from V and 4 bases from J, with 3 bases in between. This CDR3 spans 12 amino acids. Germline V gives CDR1 ENHRY, CDR2 SYGVKD. The sequence derives from a woman aged 30 to 39 in good health and CMV-seronegative. Input material: PBMCs. The V and J genes are TRBV10-3 and TRBJ1-2; D unclear. CDR3 residues: CAISESGYGYTF. DNA for the CDR3: TGTGCCATCAGTGAGTCCGGCTATGGCTACACCTTC.